The clone carrying this T cell receptor (beta chain) has only a few counts. Its antigen is unidentified. CDR3 length: 13 residues. V dropped 2 bases and J dropped 9 bases, with 11 bases sitting between them. Everyone who donated was a healthy Caucasian. These data are taken from a study of identical twins. TCRdb re-called the 5' RACE reads with MiXCR, one entry per CDR3 protein. The data contain about 390,000 distinct CDR3 sequences, approximately 8.8% of them seen just once; the ten biggest clones take up about 8.1%. General study results and limits: Weaker excess twin sharing was observed in beta out-of-frame sequences. Conclusions were drawn cross-sectionally by statistical analysis, without following the same donors.

Sequenced sample: naive T cells sorted from blood. This TCR was recovered from a woman between 45 and 65 years old in good health. This rearrangement joins TRBV12-3 or TRBV12-4 to TRBJ2-1; tentatively, D is TRBD1 or TRBD2 (5 bases each). The CDR3 loop is CASSLLWDGEQFF. The CDR3 coding sequence is TGTGCCAGCAGTTTATTGTGGGACGGTGAGCAGTTCTTC.